This T cell receptor beta chain was profiled in a study of patients with pleural tuberculosis (TCRdb year 2014). TCRdb lists the instrument as Illumina Genome Analyzer IIx. In TCRdb, the public reads were trimmed at Q25 with fastp and aligned with MiXCR, with productive beta chains retained. For every CDR3 protein sequence, its rows merge into one entry that carries the most common genes and DNA. This sample has about 29,000 distinct CDR3 sequences in its table, and 15% to 20% of those were observed once. The top ten clones comprise around 3.2% of the sample. Taken from cysteine to phenylalanine, the CDR3 has 15 residues. Only the CDR3 part of the read is kept: 45 bases, read in frame from the first base. The junction shows trimming of 2 bases on V and 4 bases on J, plus 14 bases between the germline ends. As encoded in the germline V gene (reference sequence), CDR1 is SGHKS while CDR2 is YYEKEE. This clonotype came up many times. Its antigen specificity is not known. No quality values exist for individual bases; no much larger clone is one base distant.

The receptor comes from a human donor with pleural tuberculosis. In this chain, TRBV5-5 is recombined with TRBJ2-3; the D gene is not confidently resolved. Sequencing was carried out using peripheral blood. CDR3 loop: CASSFSRIWADTQYF. The DNA sequence follows: TGTGCCAGCAGCTTTAGCCGCATCTGGGCAGATACGCAGTATTTT.